These 11 T cell receptor beta chains originate from one sample sequenced in a study of neurological immune-mediated disorders. TCRdb re-called the 5' RACE reads through MiXCR, storing one row per CDR3 protein. The table lists about 120,000 distinct CDR3 sequences, more than 2.5% of them singletons. Sequencing was performed on PBMCs. These receptors originate from a woman younger than 45 with multiple sclerosis.

This clonotype was seen at least ten times. V is TRBV6-2 or TRBV6-3 and J is TRBJ1-5, with 8 positions matching TRBD1. The junction had 10 bases not matched to a gene; V was cut back by 2 bases and J by 7 bases. The germline V gene has CDR1 MNHEY and CDR2 SVGEGT. This CDR3 comprises 16 residues. The CDR3 protein is CASSYATNRGEQPQHF. The CDR3 DNA is TGTGCCAGCAGTTACGCCACGAACAGGGGGGAACAGCCCCAGCATTTT.

This clonotype was picked up many times. CDR3 sequence: CSATRTGNTEAFF. In nucleotides, the CDR3 is TGCAGTGCTACCCGGACAGGGAACACTGAAGCTTTCTTT. The genes are TRBV20-1 and TRBJ1-1; 7 bases match TRBD1. The V and J ends lost 4 bases and 1 base, in that order; junction bases with no gene match: 3. This CDR3 is 13 amino acids long. Germline lookup yields CDR1 DFQATT and CDR2 SNEGSKA (reference sequence).

This clonotype showed up many times. This chain connects TRBV12-3 or TRBV12-4 to TRBJ1-6; D might be TRBD1 (6 bases). The ends were cut back, 6 bases at V and 10 bases at J, with 7 bases in the middle. This CDR3 has 11 residues. CDR3 bases: TGTGCCAGCAGCCAGGGGTCACCCCTCCACTTT. Amino acids: CASSQGSPLHF.

This clonotype was seen repeatedly, ten times or more. The chain joins TRBV7-9 to TRBJ2-7; no clear D gene. The ends were cut back, 3 bases at V and 2 bases at J, with 11 bases in the middle. This CDR3 has 14 amino acids. CDR1 is SEHNR, CDR2 FQNEAQ, per germline (reference sequence). Here the CDR3 DNA reads TGTGCCAGCAGCTTGGACCCAGGAACCTACGAGCAGTACTTC. Residues: CASSLDPGTYEQYF.

This clonotype was seen more than once but under ten times. The chain combines TRBV20-1 with TRBJ1-2; D is perhaps TRBD1 (5 bases). Between the trimmed V and J ends, which lost 8 bases and 4 bases, there was a span of 17 bases. This CDR3 comprises 13 residues. Per the germline V gene, CDR1 is DFQATT and CDR2 is SNEGSKA (reference sequence). CDR3 bases: TGCAGTACTGAGGGACCCGCCAGCTATGGCTACACCTTC. It yields the protein CSTEGPASYGYTF.

This clonotype has just a few counts. Here the CDR3 reads CASSRVPRIREAFF. CDR3 nucleotides: TGTGCCAGCAGTCGGGTCCCTCGAATCCGTGAAGCTTTCTTT. The chain is built from TRBV27 and TRBJ1-1; D is ambiguous. Germline V gene lookup returns CDR1 MNHEY and CDR2 SMNVEV (reference sequence). This CDR3 region has 14 residues. Trimming left V 5 bases short and J 7 bases short, with 17 bases between.

This clonotype was counted ten times or more. The chain links TRBV29-1 to TRBJ1-1, with D possibly TRBD1 on 5 matching bases. The V end lost 8 bases, the J end lost 1 base, and 14 bases lay between the germline ends. The germline V gene has CDR1 SQVTM and CDR2 ANQGSEA. CDR3 size: 13 residues. The CDR3 coding sequence is TGCAGCCACCGGGGGTCATCGAACACTGAAGCTTTCTTT. Its translation: CSHRGSSNTEAFF.

This clonotype has ten or more counts. The chain couples TRBV29-1 to TRBJ2-2, with a weak D call TRBD1 (5 bases). The V end lost 8 bases, the J end lost 0 bases, and 13 bases lay between the germline ends. Germline V gives CDR1 SQVTM, CDR2 ANQGSEA. This CDR3 region has 14 residues. CDR3 in DNA: TGCAGCACTACCTCGGACACGAACACCGGGGAGCTGTTTTTT. Amino acid sequence: CSTTSDTNTGELFF.

This clonotype was detected a few times. This chain uses TRBV20-1 with TRBJ1-1, with D perhaps matching TRBD1 (5 bases). Trimming left V 2 bases short and J 4 bases short, with 8 bases between. There are 12 residues in the CDR3. The V gene's germline CDR1 is DFQATT and CDR2 SNEGSKA (reference sequence). The CDR3: CSARRTTTEAFF. DNA of the CDR3: TGCAGTGCTAGACGGACAACCACTGAAGCTTTCTTT.

Many counts were recorded for this clonotype. J is TRBJ2-1 and V is TRBV9; D is possibly TRBD1 or TRBD2 (5 bases each). Germline CDR1 is SGDLS and CDR2 is YYNGEE. Trimming pared 4 bases from V and 7 bases from J, leaving 21 bases between. The CDR3 runs 16 residues. In DNA, the CDR3 is TGTGCCAGCAGCACTGGCCGGGGCTTGCCTACGAATGAGCAGTTCTTC. This gives the protein CASSTGRGLPTNEQFF.

This clonotype was counted at least ten times. CDR3 region: CSVYRGRTGELFF. Here the CDR3 DNA reads TGCAGCGTCTACAGGGGTCGCACCGGGGAGCTGTTTTTT. The gene calls are TRBV29-1 and TRBJ2-2, with TRBD1 identical over 7 bases. Germline CDR1 and CDR2: SQVTM and ANQGSEA. The CDR3 has 13 residues. Germline trimming cut 6 bases from V and 4 bases from J; bases unmatched to any gene: 5.